This T cell receptor beta chain was obtained from a study of identical twins. Study findings and constraints: A lower insertion count was a feature of abundant cord blood beta clonotypes, with no such feature in memory repertoires. The authors noted that invariant MAIT and iNKT cells could partly confound zero-insertion analyses.

Remarks on this clonotype: Its antigen is still unknown.

Germline V CDR1 and CDR2: DFQATT, SNEGSKA (reference sequence). The CDR3 sequence is 14 residues long. The trim removed 6 bases at V and 7 bases at J, leaving 6 bases unmatched. cDNA carried unique molecular identifiers, and a universal primer site was added by template switching. A single record per CDR3 protein comes from TCRdb applying MiXCR to the 5' RACE reads. The repertoire includes 420,000 or so distinct CDR3 sequences, around a sixth of them detected once, and around 10% sits in the top ten. The sample was naive T cells sorted from blood. The J gene is TRBJ2-1, the V gene TRBV20-1, with TRBD2 identical over 13 bases. The source of this sequence is a man in his fifties in good health. CDR3 sequence: CSAGTSGKVNEQFF. The DNA for the CDR3 is TGCAGTGCAGGGACTAGCGGGAAGGTAAATGAGCAGTTCTTC.